This T cell receptor beta chain was obtained from a study of shared clonotypes between healthy human individuals. Findings of the study overall: Genetic and exposure-history diversity was limited by the few donors. Among donors, sharing of clonotypes was expected to be affected by sequencing depth.

As concerns this clone: What it recognizes is unknown.

The CDR3 spans 15 residues. Germline lookup yields CDR1 SQVTM and CDR2 ANQGSEA. Assay execution took place at the deep level. The genomic DNA of each subset was split evenly across several immunoSEQ plates. Clones were read by immunoSEQ multiplex PCR, and TCRdb kept only the in-frame ones, dropping some. The top ten hold around 12% of the sample, which has hundreds of thousands of clones, roughly four fifths seen once. The sequenced sample consisted of PBMCs. The clonotype was recovered from a woman in her thirties or forties in good health. Some clones in this sample may be carry-over from other donors' samples. V usage is TRBV29-1 and J usage is TRBJ2-5; 9 bases line up with TRBD2. Near its end, the DNA agrees better with TRBJ2-7, so the J call may be wrong. The CDR3 coding sequence is TGCAGCGTCCGCGGGGGGGACTTTACGACCTACGAGCAGTACTTC. It translates to CSVRGGDFTTYEQYF.